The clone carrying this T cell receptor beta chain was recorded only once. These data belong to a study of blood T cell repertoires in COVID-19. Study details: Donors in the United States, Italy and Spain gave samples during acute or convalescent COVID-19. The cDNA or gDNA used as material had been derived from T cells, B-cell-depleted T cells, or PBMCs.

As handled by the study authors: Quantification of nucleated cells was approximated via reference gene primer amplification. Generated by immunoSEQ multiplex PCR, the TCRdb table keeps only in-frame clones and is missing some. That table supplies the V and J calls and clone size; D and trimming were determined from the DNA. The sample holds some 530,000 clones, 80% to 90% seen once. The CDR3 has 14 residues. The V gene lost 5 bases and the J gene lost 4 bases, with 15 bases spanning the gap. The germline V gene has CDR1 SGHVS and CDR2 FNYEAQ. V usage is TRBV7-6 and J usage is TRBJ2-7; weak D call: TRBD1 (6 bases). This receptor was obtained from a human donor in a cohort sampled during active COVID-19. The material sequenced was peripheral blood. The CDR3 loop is CASSPPGQYYEQYF. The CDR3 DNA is TGTGCCAGCAGCCCCCCCGGACAGTATTACGAGCAGTACTTC.